These 2 T cell receptor beta chains were all obtained from the same sample, sequenced in a study of shared clonotypes between healthy human individuals. Naive CD8 cells lacked CD45RO and underwent positive selection for CCR7, leaving out terminally differentiated effector memory CD45RA+ cells. This table comes from immunoSEQ multiplex PCR, and its TCRdb copy is limited to in-frame clones, with some not included. The repertoire holds 600,000 or so clones, with roughly 98% as singletons. The specimen was naive CD8+ T cells sorted from blood. The origin of the receptors is a man aged 25-40 years in good health.

The chain recombines TRBV19 with TRBJ2-7; 10 bases agree with TRBD1. V shed 8 bases, J shed 6 bases, and the junction held 7 bases outside the gene matches. Per the germline V gene, CDR1 is LNHDA and CDR2 is SQIVND (reference sequence). The length of the CDR3 is 13 residues. As DNA, the CDR3 is TGTGCCAGTGGCGACAGGGGGCGCGTCGAGCAGTACTTC. Its protein product is CASGDRGRVEQYF.

The chain has TRBV9 and TRBJ2-7, with 7 bases identical to TRBD1. Germline V CDR1 and CDR2: SGDLS, YYNGEE. This CDR3 contains 15 residues. Germline trimming cut 4 bases from V and 2 bases from J; bases unmatched to any gene: 9. As DNA, the CDR3 is TGTGCCAGCAGCCCAACTCCGGGGACAGCCTACGAGCAGTACTTC. It yields the protein CASSPTPGTAYEQYF. Supplemented by reference TRBV9 and TRBJ2-7, the full variable domain reads DSGVTQTPKHLITATGQRVTLRCSPRSGDLSVYWYQQSLDQGLQFLIQYYNGEERAKGNILERFSAQQFPDLHSELNLSSLELGDSALYFCASSPTPGTAYEQYFGPGTRLTVT.